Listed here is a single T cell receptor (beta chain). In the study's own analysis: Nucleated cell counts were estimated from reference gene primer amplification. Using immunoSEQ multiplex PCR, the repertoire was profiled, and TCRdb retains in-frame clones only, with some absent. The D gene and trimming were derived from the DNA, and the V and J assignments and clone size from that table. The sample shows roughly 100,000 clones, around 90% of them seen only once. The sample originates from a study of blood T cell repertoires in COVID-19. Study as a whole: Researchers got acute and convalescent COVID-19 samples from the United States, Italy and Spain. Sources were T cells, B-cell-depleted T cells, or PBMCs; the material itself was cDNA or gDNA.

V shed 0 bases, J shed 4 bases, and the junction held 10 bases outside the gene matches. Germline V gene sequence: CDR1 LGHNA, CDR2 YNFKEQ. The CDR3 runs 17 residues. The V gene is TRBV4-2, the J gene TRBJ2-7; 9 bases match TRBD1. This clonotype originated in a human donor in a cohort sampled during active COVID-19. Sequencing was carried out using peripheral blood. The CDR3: CASSQDITGTGWYEQYF. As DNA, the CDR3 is TGTGCCAGCAGCCAAGATATCACCGGGACAGGGTGGTACGAGCAGTACTTC.